These T cell receptor beta chains were read from a single sample in a study of T cell responses to AZD1222 COVID-19 vaccine. The data were produced by immunoSEQ multiplex PCR, yet TCRdb's version contains in-frame clones alone and is incomplete. The table includes 130,000 or so clones, about 91% detected once. The sample here was peripheral blood, taken 28 days after the second AZD1222 dose. These receptors were taken from an adult who received the AZD1222 COVID-19 vaccine. Each CDR3 is given with its conserved first and last residue. Each record gives: CDR3 protein, CDR3 DNA, clone size, V gene, J gene, D gene. D genes are given only for firm matches. Size values are once, few and many counts, or a class for expanded clones, and some rows have none.

CDR3aa: CASSLQGTRYNTGELFF
CDR3nt: TGTGCCAGCAGCTTACAAGGAACTAGATATAACACCGGGGAGCTGTTTTTT
abundance: NA
v_gene: TRBV7-2
j_gene: TRBJ2-2
d_gene: NA

CDR3aa: CASSFGTGVAGYTF
CDR3nt: TGTGCCAGCAGCTTTGGGACAGGGGTCGCCGGCTACACCTTC
abundance: NA
v_gene: TRBV5-4
j_gene: TRBJ1-2
d_gene: TRBD1

CDR3aa: CASSLALGPGNTIYF
CDR3nt: TGCGCCAGCAGCTTGGCCTTAGGTCCTGGAAACACCATATATTTT
abundance: NA
v_gene: TRBV5-1
j_gene: TRBJ1-3
d_gene: NA

CDR3aa: CASSLMNEKLFF
CDR3nt: TGTGCCAGCAGCTTAATGAATGAAAAACTGTTTTTT
abundance: NA
v_gene: TRBV7-9
j_gene: TRBJ1-4
d_gene: NA

CDR3aa: CASSRRARGLDYGYTF
CDR3nt: TGTGCCAGTAGTAGGCGGGCCAGGGGGCTTGACTATGGCTACACCTTC
abundance: NA
v_gene: TRBV19
j_gene: TRBJ1-2
d_gene: TRBD1

CDR3aa: CASSLATGLETQYF
CDR3nt: TGCGCCAGCAGCCTAGCGACAGGTTTGGAGACCCAGTACTTC
abundance: NA
v_gene: TRBV5-1
j_gene: TRBJ2-5
d_gene: NA

CDR3aa: CASNKGGGLSVFSGANVLTF
CDR3nt: TGTGCCAGCAACAAGGGGGGTGGACTAAGCGTTTTCTCTGGGGCCAACGTCCTGACTTTC
abundance: NA
v_gene: TRBV3-1/TRBV3-2
j_gene: TRBJ2-6
d_gene: NA

CDR3aa: CASSRDTSSGNTIYF
CDR3nt: TGCGCCAGCAGCCGGGACACCAGCTCTGGAAACACCATATATTTT
abundance: NA
v_gene: TRBV5-1
j_gene: TRBJ1-3
d_gene: NA

CDR3aa: CASSARETSTDTQYF
CDR3nt: TGTGCCAGCAGCGCCAGGGAGACTAGCACAGATACGCAGTATTTT
abundance: NA
v_gene: TRBV7-9
j_gene: TRBJ2-3
d_gene: NA

CDR3aa: CASSFSTGGTEAFF
CDR3nt: TGTGCCAGCAGCTTTAGTACTGGCGGCACTGAAGCTTTCTTT
abundance: NA
v_gene: TRBV7-9
j_gene: TRBJ1-1
d_gene: NA

CDR3aa: CASSLLQGNTEAFF
CDR3nt: TGTGCCAGCAGTCTCTTACAGGGGAACACTGAAGCTTTCTTT
abundance: NA
v_gene: TRBV6-6
j_gene: TRBJ1-1
d_gene: NA

CDR3aa: CASSVGRNGPTGYTF
CDR3nt: TGTGCCAGCAGCGTAGGAAGAAACGGACCAACAGGCTACACCTTC
abundance: NA
v_gene: TRBV9
j_gene: TRBJ1-2
d_gene: NA

CDR3aa: CASSPQTLGGVEKKLFF
CDR3nt: TGCGCCAGCAGCCCTCAAACCTTGGGGGGGGTGGAGAAAAAACTGTTTTTT
abundance: NA
v_gene: TRBV4-1
j_gene: TRBJ1-4
d_gene: NA

CDR3aa: CASSPGTAKAETQYF
CDR3nt: TGCGCCAGCAGCCCCGGGACCGCTAAGGCGGAGACCCAGTACTTC
abundance: NA
v_gene: TRBV5-1
j_gene: TRBJ2-5
d_gene: NA

CDR3aa: CASRTSTDTQYF
CDR3nt: TGCGCCAGCAGGACTAGCACAGATACGCAGTATTTT
abundance: once
v_gene: TRBV5-1
j_gene: TRBJ2-3
d_gene: NA

CDR3aa: CASSYSGGRRDTQYF
CDR3nt: TGTGCCAGCAGTTACTCCGGCGGGAGACGGGATACGCAGTATTTT
abundance: NA
v_gene: TRBV6-2/TRBV6-3
j_gene: TRBJ2-3
d_gene: TRBD2

CDR3aa: CASSIPGSYEQYF
CDR3nt: TGTGCCAGTAGTATTCCCGGGTCGTACGAGCAGTACTTC
abundance: once
v_gene: TRBV19
j_gene: TRBJ2-7
d_gene: NA

CDR3aa: CASRGPQADGYTF
CDR3nt: TGTGCCAGCAGGGGACCCCAAGCAGATGGCTACACCTTC
abundance: once
v_gene: TRBV2
j_gene: TRBJ1-2
d_gene: NA

CDR3aa: CARGGPNTGELFF
CDR3nt: TGTGCCAGGGGGGGACCAAACACCGGGGAGCTGTTTTTT
abundance: NA
v_gene: TRBV2
j_gene: TRBJ2-2
d_gene: NA

CDR3aa: CASSTPGTSGGRAAAQFF
CDR3nt: TGTGCCAGCAGTACCCCAGGGACTAGCGGGGGGAGGGCCGCAGCGCAGTTCTTC
abundance: once
v_gene: TRBV27
j_gene: TRBJ2-1
d_gene: TRBD2

CDR3aa: CASSLGQDLNTEAFF
CDR3nt: TGTGCCAGCAGCCTCGGACAGGATCTGAACACTGAAGCTTTCTTT
abundance: NA
v_gene: TRBV7-9
j_gene: TRBJ1-1
d_gene: TRBD1

CDR3aa: CASSSWGRKNTEAFF
CDR3nt: TGTGCCAGCAGCTCCTGGGGCAGAAAGAACACTGAAGCTTTCTTT
abundance: NA
v_gene: TRBV7-6
j_gene: TRBJ1-1
d_gene: NA

CDR3aa: CASSQKQGAGEKLFF
CDR3nt: TGCGCCAGCAGCCAAAAACAGGGGGCAGGGGAAAAACTGTTTTTT
abundance: NA
v_gene: TRBV4-3
j_gene: TRBJ1-4
d_gene: TRBD1

CDR3aa: CASSLYPGQGNTEAFF
CDR3nt: TGTGCCAGCAGTTTATACCCGGGACAGGGGAACACTGAAGCTTTCTTT
abundance: NA
v_gene: TRBV27
j_gene: TRBJ1-1
d_gene: TRBD1

CDR3aa: CASSQRTDTQYF
CDR3nt: TGTGCCAGTAGTCAACGGACAGATACGCAGTATTTT
abundance: NA
v_gene: TRBV19
j_gene: TRBJ2-3
d_gene: NA

CDR3aa: CASSPDISSGNTIYF
CDR3nt: TGTGCCAGCTCACCAGATATTAGCTCTGGAAACACCATATATTTT
abundance: NA
v_gene: TRBV18
j_gene: TRBJ1-3
d_gene: NA

CDR3aa: CASSQSRTGYTF
CDR3nt: TGTGCCAGCAGCCAGAGTCGGACTGGCTACACCTTC
abundance: NA
v_gene: TRBV7-9
j_gene: TRBJ1-2
d_gene: NA

CDR3aa: CASSLGGTGAETQYF
CDR3nt: TGTGCTAGCAGCTTAGGAGGGACAGGGGCAGAGACCCAGTACTTC
abundance: NA
v_gene: TRBV7-7
j_gene: TRBJ2-5
d_gene: TRBD1

CDR3aa: CASSVGLALTDTQYF
CDR3nt: TGTGCCAGCAGCGTAGGCCTAGCCCTAACAGATACGCAGTATTTT
abundance: NA
v_gene: TRBV9
j_gene: TRBJ2-3
d_gene: NA

CDR3aa: CASSYLPYNEQFF
CDR3nt: TGTGCCAGCAGTTACCTCCCCTACAATGAGCAGTTCTTC
abundance: NA
v_gene: TRBV27
j_gene: TRBJ2-1
d_gene: NA

CDR3aa: CASSVGRLNTEAFF
CDR3nt: TGCGCCAGCAGCGTGGGACGGCTGAACACTGAAGCTTTCTTT
abundance: NA
v_gene: TRBV5-1
j_gene: TRBJ1-1
d_gene: NA

CDR3aa: CASSYLGQGVGTEAFF
CDR3nt: TGTGCCAGCAGTTACTTGGGACAGGGTGTAGGCACTGAAGCTTTCTTT
abundance: NA
v_gene: TRBV6-5
j_gene: TRBJ1-1
d_gene: TRBD1

CDR3aa: CASSLWDSNGYTF
CDR3nt: TGTGCCAGCAGTTTATGGGACTCGAATGGCTACACCTTC
abundance: NA
v_gene: TRBV12-3/TRBV12-4
j_gene: TRBJ1-2
d_gene: NA

CDR3aa: CASSTWPGDLGAPLHF
CDR3nt: TGTGCCAGCAGCACCTGGCCCGGGGACCTCGGGGCACCCCTCCACTTT
abundance: NA
v_gene: TRBV11-1
j_gene: TRBJ1-6
d_gene: NA

CDR3aa: CASSKALRPRDRGEASNQPQHF
CDR3nt: TGTGCCAGCAGCAAAGCTCTGAGACCCCGGGACAGGGGAGAGGCTAGCAATCAGCCCCAGCATTTT
abundance: NA
v_gene: TRBV21-1
j_gene: TRBJ1-5
d_gene: NA